Listed here is a single T cell receptor (beta chain). Its antigen is not known. All donors participated as healthy donors of bone marrow. This sample stems from a study of cytomegalovirus exposure and HLA in healthy donors. Across the study: Earlier, 150 million to 200 million T cells were analyzed, and fewer than 120 million unique TCR beta sequences were found among them. Early released data comprised tens of millions of unique TCRs from HLA-typed donors.

Broader study findings: Cytomegalovirus-associated TCR beta chains were listed, numbering 164.

Deletions cut 3 bases from V and 5 bases from J, with 11 bases between. This CDR3 spans 14 amino acids. Looked up from germline, CDR1 is LGHNA and CDR2 is YNFKEQ. Amplification used 60 Vbeta primers and 13 Jbeta primers. Profiling relied on immunoSEQ multiplex PCR, and the TCRdb table lists in-frame clones only, not all of them. The sample has 55,000 to 65,000 clones, 70% to 90% seen once. This clonotype was obtained from a male donor in good health and CMV-seronegative. Sequencing input: PBMCs. The rearrangement uses TRBV4-2 and TRBJ2-1; D possibly corresponds to TRBD1 (5 bases). CDR3 sequence reads: CASSQIRANNEQFF. The CDR3 coding sequence is TGTGCCAGCAGCCAGATCAGGGCGAACAATGAGCAGTTCTTC.